The rows below give T cell receptor beta chains drawn from one sample of a study of blood T cell repertoires in COVID-19. Produced via immunoSEQ multiplex PCR; TCRdb's table is partial and in-frame only. The repertoire has hundreds of thousands of clones, around 87% of them found once; the top ten carry about 1.6%. The sample comprised PBMCs or T cells enriched from blood (not recorded which). All receptors come from a woman between 50 and 59 years old who had recovered from COVID-19. Both conserved end residues are part of each CDR3. The D gene is left open where the match is weak. Clone size is not always given. Where it is, it says once, few, many or a class for expanded clones.

CDR3 protein: CASSLGLGGSAIQPQHF
CDR3 DNA: TGCGCCAGCAGCTTGGGGCTAGGAGGGAGCGCGATTCAGCCCCAGCATTTT
clone size: NA
D gene: NA
V gene: TRBV5-1
J gene: TRBJ1-5

CDR3 protein: CASSVGLAGGPEETQYF
CDR3 DNA: TGTGCCAGCAGCGTAGGACTAGCGGGAGGGCCGGAGGAGACCCAGTACTTC
clone size: once
D gene: TRBD2
V gene: TRBV9
J gene: TRBJ2-5

CDR3 protein: CASSFSSGVSYEQYF
CDR3 DNA: TGTGCCAGCAGCTTTTCTAGCGGGGTCTCCTACGAGCAGTACTTC
clone size: NA
D gene: TRBD2
V gene: TRBV7-9
J gene: TRBJ2-7

CDR3 protein: CASSYYSAFATYEQYF
CDR3 DNA: TGTGCCAGCAGTTACTATAGTGCATTCGCGACCTACGAGCAGTACTTC
clone size: NA
D gene: NA
V gene: TRBV6-6
J gene: TRBJ2-7

CDR3 protein: CAIHGQNTEAFF
CDR3 DNA: TGTGCCATCCACGGACAGAACACTGAAGCTTTCTTT
clone size: NA
D gene: NA
V gene: TRBV19
J gene: TRBJ1-1

CDR3 protein: CASSLRVSSGNTIYF
CDR3 DNA: TGTGCCAGTAGTCTGCGGGTCTCCTCTGGAAACACCATATATTTT
clone size: NA
D gene: NA
V gene: TRBV19
J gene: TRBJ1-3

CDR3 protein: CASSSREVEQFF
CDR3 DNA: TGCGCCAGCAGCTCCCGGGAGGTTGAGCAGTTCTTC
clone size: NA
D gene: TRBD2
V gene: TRBV5-1
J gene: TRBJ2-1

CDR3 protein: CASSEPRDSKETQYF
CDR3 DNA: TGTGCCAGCAGTGAACCCCGGGACAGCAAAGAGACCCAGTACTTC
clone size: NA
D gene: TRBD1
V gene: TRBV25-1
J gene: TRBJ2-5

CDR3 protein: CASSLFRGWNTEAFF
CDR3 DNA: TGTGCCAGCAGTCTATTCAGGGGATGGAACACTGAAGCTTTCTTT
clone size: few
D gene: NA
V gene: TRBV27
J gene: TRBJ1-1

CDR3 protein: CATSRGGWLADNEQFF
CDR3 DNA: TGTGCCACCAGCAGAGGCGGTTGGCTAGCGGACAATGAGCAGTTCTTC
clone size: NA
D gene: TRBD2
V gene: TRBV15
J gene: TRBJ2-1

CDR3 protein: CASSVDPRQETQYF
CDR3 DNA: TGTGCCAGCAGCGTAGATCCTAGACAAGAGACCCAGTACTTC
clone size: NA
D gene: NA
V gene: TRBV9
J gene: TRBJ2-5

CDR3 protein: CASSLREGLEQYF
CDR3 DNA: TGCGCCAGCAGCTTGCGGGAGGGCCTCGAGCAGTACTTC
clone size: few
D gene: TRBD2
V gene: TRBV5-1
J gene: TRBJ2-7

CDR3 protein: CASSSPGLAANEQFF
CDR3 DNA: TGTGCCAGCAGCTCGCCGGGACTAGCGGCGAATGAGCAGTTCTTC
clone size: once
D gene: TRBD2
V gene: TRBV7-2
J gene: TRBJ2-1

CDR3 protein: CASRRTGWGNTEAFF
CDR3 DNA: TGCGCCAGCAGGAGGACAGGGTGGGGGAACACTGAAGCTTTCTTT
clone size: NA
D gene: TRBD1
V gene: TRBV4-1
J gene: TRBJ1-1

CDR3 protein: CASSWQGAGTEAFF
CDR3 DNA: TGTGCCAGCAGCTGGCAGGGGGCTGGCACTGAAGCTTTCTTT
clone size: NA
D gene: TRBD1
V gene: TRBV5-6
J gene: TRBJ1-1

CDR3 protein: CASSLTSDSYEQYF
CDR3 DNA: TGTGCCAGCAGCCTCACTAGCGACTCCTACGAGCAGTACTTC
clone size: NA
D gene: TRBD2
V gene: TRBV7-2
J gene: TRBJ2-7

CDR3 protein: CASSPSTGNYEQYF
CDR3 DNA: TGTGCCAGCTCACCGTCGACAGGGAACTACGAGCAGTACTTC
clone size: NA
D gene: TRBD1
V gene: TRBV18
J gene: TRBJ2-7

CDR3 protein: CASSPRGAGANVLTF
CDR3 DNA: TGTGCCAGCAGCCCCAGGGGGGCCGGGGCCAACGTCCTGACTTTC
clone size: NA
D gene: NA
V gene: TRBV28
J gene: TRBJ2-6